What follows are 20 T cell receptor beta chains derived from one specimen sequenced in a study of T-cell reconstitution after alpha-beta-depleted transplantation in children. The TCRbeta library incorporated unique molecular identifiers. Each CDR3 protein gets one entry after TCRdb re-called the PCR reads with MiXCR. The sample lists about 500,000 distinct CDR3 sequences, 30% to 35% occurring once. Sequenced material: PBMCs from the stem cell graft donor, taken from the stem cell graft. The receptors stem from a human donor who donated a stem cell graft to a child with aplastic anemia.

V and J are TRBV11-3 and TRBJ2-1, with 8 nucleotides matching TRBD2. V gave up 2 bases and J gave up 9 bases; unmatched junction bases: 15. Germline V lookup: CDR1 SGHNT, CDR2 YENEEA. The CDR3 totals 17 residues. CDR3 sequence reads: CASSLLGSGSMRGEQFF. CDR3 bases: TGTGCCAGCAGCTTATTGGGCAGCGGGAGTATGAGAGGTGAGCAGTTCTTC.

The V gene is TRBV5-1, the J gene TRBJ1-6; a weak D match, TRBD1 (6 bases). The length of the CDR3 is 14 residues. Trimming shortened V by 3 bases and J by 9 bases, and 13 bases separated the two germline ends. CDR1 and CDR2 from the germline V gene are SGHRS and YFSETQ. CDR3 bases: TGCGCCAGCAGCTCCGGACAGCCGGCTTCACCCCTCCACTTT. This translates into CASSSGQPASPLHF.

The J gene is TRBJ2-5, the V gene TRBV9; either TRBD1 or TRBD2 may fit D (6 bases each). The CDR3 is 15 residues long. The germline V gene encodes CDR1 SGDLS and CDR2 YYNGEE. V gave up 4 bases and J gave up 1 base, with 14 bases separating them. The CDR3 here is CASSPKEGVQETQYF. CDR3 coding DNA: TGTGCCAGCAGCCCCAAGGAGGGGGTCCAAGAGACCCAGTACTTC.

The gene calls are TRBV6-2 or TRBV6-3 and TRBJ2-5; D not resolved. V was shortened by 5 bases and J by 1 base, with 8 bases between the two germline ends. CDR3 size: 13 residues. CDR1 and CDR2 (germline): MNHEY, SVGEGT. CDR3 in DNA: TGTGCCAGCAGTCACCAAGCCCAAGAGACCCAGTACTTC. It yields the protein CASSHQAQETQYF.

The CDR3 DNA follows: TGTGCCAGCAGCTCCCTAGCGGGAGTAAGGGAAAAACTGTTTTTT. Its protein product is CASSSLAGVREKLFF. J is TRBJ1-4 and V is TRBV12-3 or TRBV12-4; no reliable D call. The CDR3 is 15 amino acids. Trimming pared 6 bases from V and 8 bases from J, leaving 19 bases between.

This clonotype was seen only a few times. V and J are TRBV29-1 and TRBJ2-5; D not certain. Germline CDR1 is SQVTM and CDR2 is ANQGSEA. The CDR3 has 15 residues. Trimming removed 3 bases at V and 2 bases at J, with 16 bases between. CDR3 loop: CSVEAPGQQQETQYF. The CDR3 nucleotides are TGCAGCGTTGAGGCCCCAGGCCAACAGCAAGAGACCCAGTACTTC.

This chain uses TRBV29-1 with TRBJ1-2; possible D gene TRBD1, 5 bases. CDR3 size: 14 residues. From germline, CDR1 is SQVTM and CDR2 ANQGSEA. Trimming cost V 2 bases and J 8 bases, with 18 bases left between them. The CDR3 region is CSVEFNPQGRGYTF. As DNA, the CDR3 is TGCAGCGTTGAATTCAATCCCCAGGGCCGGGGCTACACCTTC.

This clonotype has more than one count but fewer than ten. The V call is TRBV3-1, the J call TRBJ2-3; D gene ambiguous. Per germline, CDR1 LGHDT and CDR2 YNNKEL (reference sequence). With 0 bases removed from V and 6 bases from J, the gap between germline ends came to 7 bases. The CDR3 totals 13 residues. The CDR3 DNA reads TGTGCCAGCAGCCAAGATAGGTGGGATACGCAGTATTTT. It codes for CASSQDRWDTQYF.

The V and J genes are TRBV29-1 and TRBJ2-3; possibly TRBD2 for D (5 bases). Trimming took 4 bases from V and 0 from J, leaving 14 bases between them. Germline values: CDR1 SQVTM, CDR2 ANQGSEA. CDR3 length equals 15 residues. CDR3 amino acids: CSVAYLGSSTDTQYF. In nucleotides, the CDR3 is TGCAGCGTTGCTTATTTAGGGAGCAGCACAGATACGCAGTATTTT.

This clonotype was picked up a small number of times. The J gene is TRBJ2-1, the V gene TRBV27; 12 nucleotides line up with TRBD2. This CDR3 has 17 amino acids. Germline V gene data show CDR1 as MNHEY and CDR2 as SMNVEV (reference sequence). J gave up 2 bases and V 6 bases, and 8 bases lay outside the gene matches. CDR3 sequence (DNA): TGTGCCAGCAGCGATCCTCTAGCGGGAGGGACCTACAATGAGCAGTTCTTC. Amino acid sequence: CASSDPLAGGTYNEQFF.

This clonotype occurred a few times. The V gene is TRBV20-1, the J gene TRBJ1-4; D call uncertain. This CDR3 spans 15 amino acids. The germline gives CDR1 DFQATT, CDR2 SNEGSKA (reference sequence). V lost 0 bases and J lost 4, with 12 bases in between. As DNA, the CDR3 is TGCAGTGCTAGAGAGGTCAGCTATCTTAATGAAAAACTGTTTTTT. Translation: CSAREVSYLNEKLFF.

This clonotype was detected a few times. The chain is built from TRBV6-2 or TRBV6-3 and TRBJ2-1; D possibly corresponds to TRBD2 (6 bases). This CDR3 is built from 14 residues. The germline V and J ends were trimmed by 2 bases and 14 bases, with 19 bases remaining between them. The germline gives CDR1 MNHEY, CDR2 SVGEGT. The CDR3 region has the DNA TGTGCCAGCAGTTACGGACTAACCTTTTTTCAGGAGTTCTTC. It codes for CASSYGLTFFQEFF.

The CDR3 loop reads CASSAGQYRNYGYTF. In nucleotides, the CDR3 is TGCGCCAGCAGCGCGGGACAGTATAGGAACTATGGCTACACCTTC. The genes are TRBV5-1 and TRBJ1-2, with TRBD1 identical over 7 bases. Germline trimming cut 4 bases from V and 2 bases from J; bases unmatched to any gene: 8. The length of the CDR3 is 15 residues. Germline V lookup: CDR1 SGHRS, CDR2 YFSETQ. Complete variable domain (other parts from reference TRBV5-1 and TRBJ1-2): KAGVTQTPRYLIKTRGQQVTLSCSPISGHRSVSWYQQTPGQGLQFLFEYFSETQRNKGNFPGRFSGRQFSNSRSEMNVSTLELGDSALYLCASSAGQYRNYGYTFGSGTRLTVV.

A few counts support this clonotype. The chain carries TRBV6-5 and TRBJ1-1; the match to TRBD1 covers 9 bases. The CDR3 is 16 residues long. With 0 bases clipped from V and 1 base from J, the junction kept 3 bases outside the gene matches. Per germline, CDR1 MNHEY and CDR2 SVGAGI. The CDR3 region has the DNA TGTGCCAGCAGTTACTCGAGGGGACAGGGGAACACTGAAGCTTTCTTT. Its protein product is CASSYSRGQGNTEAFF.

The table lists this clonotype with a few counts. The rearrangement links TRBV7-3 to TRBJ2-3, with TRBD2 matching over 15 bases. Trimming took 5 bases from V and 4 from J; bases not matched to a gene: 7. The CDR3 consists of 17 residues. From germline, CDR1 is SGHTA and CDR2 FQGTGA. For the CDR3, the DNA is TGTGCCAGCAGCCTCCGGACTAGCGGGAGGGCCGCAGATACGCAGTATTTT. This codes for CASSLRTSGRAADTQYF. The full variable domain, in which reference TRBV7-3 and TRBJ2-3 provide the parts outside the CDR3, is GAGVSQTPSNKVTEKGKYVELRCDPISGHTALYWYRQSLGQGPEFLIYFQGTGAADDSGLPNDRFFAVRPEGSVSTLKIQRTERGDSAVYLCASSLRTSGRAADTQYFGPGTRLTVL.

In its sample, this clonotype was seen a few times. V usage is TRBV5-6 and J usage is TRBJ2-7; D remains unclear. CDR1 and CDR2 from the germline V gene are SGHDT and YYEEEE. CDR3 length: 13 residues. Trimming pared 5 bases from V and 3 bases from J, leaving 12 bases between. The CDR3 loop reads CASRSARRYEQYV. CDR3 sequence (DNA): TGTGCCAGCAGATCAGCCCGGCGCTACGAGCAGTACGTC.

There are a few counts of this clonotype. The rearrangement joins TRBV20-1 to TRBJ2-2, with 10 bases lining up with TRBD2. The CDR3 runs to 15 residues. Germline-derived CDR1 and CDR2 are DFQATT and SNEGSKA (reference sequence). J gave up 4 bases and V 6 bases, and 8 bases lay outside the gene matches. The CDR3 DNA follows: TGCAGTGCCGCCTCCGGGACTAGCGCCACCGGGGAGCTGTTTTTT. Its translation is CSAASGTSATGELFF.

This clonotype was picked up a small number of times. The CDR3 nucleotides are TGTGCCACCAGCAGAGATGGGCGGTACAGCTCCTACAATGAGCAGTTCTTC. This translates into CATSRDGRYSSYNEQFF. V usage is TRBV15 and J usage is TRBJ2-1; D ambiguous. Germline values: CDR1 LNHNV, CDR2 YYDKDF (reference sequence). The CDR3 loop spans 17 amino acids. The ends were cut back, 0 bases at V and 0 bases at J, with 12 bases in the middle.

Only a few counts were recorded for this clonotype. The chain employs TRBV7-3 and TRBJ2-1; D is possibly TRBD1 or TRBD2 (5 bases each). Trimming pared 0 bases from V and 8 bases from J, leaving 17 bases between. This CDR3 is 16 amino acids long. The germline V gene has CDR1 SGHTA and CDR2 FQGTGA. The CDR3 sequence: CASSLTSGTRSDEQFF. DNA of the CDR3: TGTGCCAGCAGCTTAACGTCGGGGACCAGGTCAGATGAGCAGTTCTTC.

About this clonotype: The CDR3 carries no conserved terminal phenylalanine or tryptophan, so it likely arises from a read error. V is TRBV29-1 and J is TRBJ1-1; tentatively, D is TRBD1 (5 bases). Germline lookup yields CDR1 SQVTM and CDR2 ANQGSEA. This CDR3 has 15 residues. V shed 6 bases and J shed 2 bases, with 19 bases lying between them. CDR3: CSVDKRGRQNTEAFS. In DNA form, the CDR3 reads TGCAGCGTCGACAAAAGGGGACGGCAAAACACTGAAGCTTTCTCT.